Listed below are T cell receptor beta chains from one sample, sequenced in a study of shared clonotypes between healthy human individuals. Libraries were prepared by immunoSEQ multiplex PCR; TCRdb keeps only in-frame clonotypes and omits some of them. The top ten hold 1.2% to 1.5% of the sample, which has roughly 1,100,000 clones, around four fifths seen once. Input material: memory CD4+ T cells sorted from blood. The receptors stem from a man aged 18-30 years in good health. Both conserved end residues are part of each CDR3. D genes are given only for firm matches.

TRBV7-2	TRBJ2-1	TRBD1	TGTGCCAGCAGCTCCCCCGGGACAGGGGACTACAATGAGCAGTTCTTC	CASSSPGTGDYNEQFF
TRBV2	TRBJ1-2	TRBD1	TGTGCCAGCAATAAGGACAGGGCCCTATCCTATGGCTACACCTTC	CASNKDRALSYGYTF
TRBV27	TRBJ1-6	TRBD1	TGTGCCAGCAGTTTGAAGGACAGGAGCTCCTATAATTCACCCCTCCACTTT	CASSLKDRSSYNSPLHF
TRBV21-1	TRBJ2-2	.	TGTGCCAGCAGCTCATACTTCCCGGCCAGCCAGAACACCGGGGAGCTGTTTTTT	CASSSYFPASQNTGELFF
TRBV18	TRBJ2-7	TRBD1	TGTGCCAGCTCTGTACTGGGACAGCCAAGCTACGAGCAGTACTTC	CASSVLGQPSYEQYF
TRBV28	TRBJ2-3	.	TGTGCCAGCAGTACCGGGCAACTTTTGCATACGCAGTATTTT	CASSTGQLLHTQYF
TRBV7-2	TRBJ2-5	TRBD2	TGTGCCAGCAGCTCGCGACTAGCGGGAGCGGAGACCCAGTACTTC	CASSSRLAGAETQYF
TRBV4-3	TRBJ1-4	.	TGCGCCAGCAGCCGAGGGTTTAATGAAAAACTGTTTTTT	CASSRGFNEKLFF
TRBV5-4	TRBJ1-4	TRBD1	TGTGCCAGCAGCTTCCAGGGGGAGGATGAAAAACTGTTTTTT	CASSFQGEDEKLFF
TRBV5-6	TRBJ2-3	TRBD1	TGTGCCAGCAGCACGATGACAGGGGTTCTACATTTT	CASSTMTGVLHF
TRBV19	TRBJ1-1	TRBD1	TGTGCCAGTAGCCCTCTTGACAGGGGTACTGAAGCTTTCTTT	CASSPLDRGTEAFF
TRBV2	TRBJ1-2	.	TGTGCCAGCATCCGGACCCAGGGGAACTATGGCTACACCTTC	CASIRTQGNYGYTF
TRBV7-9	TRBJ1-1	TRBD1	TGTGCCAGCAGCTGGGACAGGTTGTACACTGAAGCTTTCTTT	CASSWDRLYTEAFF
TRBV30	TRBJ2-7	TRBD1	TGTGCCTCCACCCGGGACAGGGTGGGCGAGCAGTACTTC	CASTRDRVGEQYF
TRBV18	TRBJ2-7	.	TGTGCCAGCTCAGAAATTAGGACGGGGTCCTACGAGCAGTACTTC	CASSEIRTGSYEQYF
TRBV7-9	TRBJ2-1	.	TGTGCCAGCAGCTTAGGTTTGATCTTC	CASSLGLIF
TRBV19	TRBJ2-1	TRBD2	TGTGCCAGTAGTATAAATGCGGGGGTAGAATACAATGAGCAGTTCTTC	CASSINAGVEYNEQFF
TRBV6-5	TRBJ1-2	.	TGTGCCAGCAGTTGGTTACAGGGCTATGGCTACACCTTC	CASSWLQGYGYTF
TRBV27	TRBJ2-2	.	TGTGCCAGCGGCACCGCAGTGCTTGGGACCGGGGAGCTGTTTTTT	CASGTAVLGTGELFF